This TCR beta chain is drawn from a study of blood T cell repertoires in COVID-19. On the study more broadly: Whether acute or convalescent, the COVID-19 samples came from the United States, Italy and Spain. PBMCs, B-cell-depleted T cells, or T cells were the source of the cDNA or gDNA that made up the material.

Original analysis: Reference gene primer amplification in the assay estimated nucleated cell counts. Measured with immunoSEQ multiplex PCR; TCRdb has only the in-frame clones, and not every one. V, J and clone size are taken as reported in that table, and D and trimming were inferred from the DNA itself. The sample yields about 350,000 clones, roughly nine tenths seen once. There are 15 residues in the CDR3. Germline V lookup: CDR1 SGDLS, CDR2 YYNGEE. J lost 8 bases, V lost 0 bases, and 9 bases had no gene match. This sequence joins TRBV9 and TRBJ1-2; 8 bases match TRBD1. The sample consisted of PBMCs or T cells enriched from blood (not recorded which). The TCR was taken from a woman in her twenties or thirties who had recovered from COVID-19. The CDR3: CASSVEPDPGGGYTF. The CDR3 DNA sequence: TGTGCCAGCAGCGTAGAGCCTGACCCAGGGGGCGGCTACACCTTC.